Given below is one TCR beta chain in context. Repertoires were generated with immunoSEQ multiplex PCR, while TCRdb's copy carries only in-frame clones and drops some. The top ten hold over 0.2% of the sample, which has roughly 700,000 clones, about 87% seen once. This entry comes from a study of blood T cell repertoires in COVID-19. Overall study: Both acute and convalescent COVID-19 samples were obtained from the United States, Italy and Spain.

Germline V gene data show CDR1 as SNHLY and CDR2 as FYNNEI. The CDR3 has 15 residues. V was pared by 3 bases and J by 0 bases, with 8 bases between. This rearrangement joins TRBV2 to TRBJ1-4, with unresolved D. The source is a woman between 18 and 29 years old with acute or convalescent COVID-19. The material sequenced was peripheral blood. The CDR3 spells CASSEEGTTNEKLFF. CDR3 bases: TGTGCCAGCAGTGAGGAGGGAACAACTAATGAAAAACTGTTTTTT.